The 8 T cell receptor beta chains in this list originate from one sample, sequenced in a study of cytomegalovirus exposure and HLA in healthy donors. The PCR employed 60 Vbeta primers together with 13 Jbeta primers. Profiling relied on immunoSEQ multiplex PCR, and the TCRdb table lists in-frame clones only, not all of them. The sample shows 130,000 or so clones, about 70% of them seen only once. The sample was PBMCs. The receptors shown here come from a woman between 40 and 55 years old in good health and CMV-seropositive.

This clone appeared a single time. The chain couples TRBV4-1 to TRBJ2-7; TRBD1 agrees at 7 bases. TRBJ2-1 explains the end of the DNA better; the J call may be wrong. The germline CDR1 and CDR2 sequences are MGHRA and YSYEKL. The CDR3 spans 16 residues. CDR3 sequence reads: CASSQERTGNYNEQFF. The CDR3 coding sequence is TGCGCCAGCAGCCAAGAAAGGACAGGAAACTACAATGAGCAGTTCTTC.

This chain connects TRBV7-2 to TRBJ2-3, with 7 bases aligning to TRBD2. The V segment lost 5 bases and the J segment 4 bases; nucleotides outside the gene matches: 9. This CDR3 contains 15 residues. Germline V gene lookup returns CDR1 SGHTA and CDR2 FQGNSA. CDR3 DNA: TGTGCCAGCAGCCGAAGGCGGGCGGGAGCAGATACGCAGTATTTT. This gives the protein CASSRRRAGADTQYF.

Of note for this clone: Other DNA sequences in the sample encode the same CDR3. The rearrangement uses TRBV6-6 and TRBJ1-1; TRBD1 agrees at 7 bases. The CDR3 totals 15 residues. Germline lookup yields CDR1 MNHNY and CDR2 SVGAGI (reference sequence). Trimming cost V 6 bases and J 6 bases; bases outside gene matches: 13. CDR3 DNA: TGTGCCAGCAGCGACACCGGGACAGTCTCCCCTGAAGCTTTCTTT. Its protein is CASSDTGTVSPEAFF.

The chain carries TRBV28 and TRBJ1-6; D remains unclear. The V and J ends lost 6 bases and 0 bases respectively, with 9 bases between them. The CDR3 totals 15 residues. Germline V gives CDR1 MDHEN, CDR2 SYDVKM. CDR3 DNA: TGTGCCAGCAGACCCCTGAGCTCCTATAATTCACCCCTCCACTTT. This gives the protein CASRPLSSYNSPLHF.

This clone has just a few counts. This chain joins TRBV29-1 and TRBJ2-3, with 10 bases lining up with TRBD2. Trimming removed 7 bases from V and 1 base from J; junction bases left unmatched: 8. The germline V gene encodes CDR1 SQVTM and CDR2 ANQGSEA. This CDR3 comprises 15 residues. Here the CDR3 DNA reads TGCAGCGCGGAGGCCGGGACTAGCGGCACAGATACGCAGTATTTT. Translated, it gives CSAEAGTSGTDTQYF.

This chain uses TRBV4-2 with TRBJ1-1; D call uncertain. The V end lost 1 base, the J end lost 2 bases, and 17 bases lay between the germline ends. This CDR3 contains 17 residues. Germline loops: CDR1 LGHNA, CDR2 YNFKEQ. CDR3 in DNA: TGTGCCAGCAGCCAAGGGGCGGGGATGTTGGGAAACACTGAAGCTTTCTTT. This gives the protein CASSQGAGMLGNTEAFF.

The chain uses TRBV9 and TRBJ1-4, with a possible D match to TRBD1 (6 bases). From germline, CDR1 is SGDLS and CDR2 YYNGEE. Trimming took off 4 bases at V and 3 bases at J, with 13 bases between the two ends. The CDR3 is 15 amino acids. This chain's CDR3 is CASSLRAGANEKLFF. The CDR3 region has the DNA TGTGCCAGCAGCCTCCGTGCAGGGGCTAATGAAAAACTGTTTTTT.

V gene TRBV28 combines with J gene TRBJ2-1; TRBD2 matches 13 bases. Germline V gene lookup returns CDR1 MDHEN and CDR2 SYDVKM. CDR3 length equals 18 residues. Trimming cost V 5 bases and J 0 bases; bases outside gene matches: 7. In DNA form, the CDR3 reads TGTGCCAGCAGTACCGGGACTAGCGGGAAGGTCTCCTACAATGAGCAGTTCTTC. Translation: CASSTGTSGKVSYNEQFF.